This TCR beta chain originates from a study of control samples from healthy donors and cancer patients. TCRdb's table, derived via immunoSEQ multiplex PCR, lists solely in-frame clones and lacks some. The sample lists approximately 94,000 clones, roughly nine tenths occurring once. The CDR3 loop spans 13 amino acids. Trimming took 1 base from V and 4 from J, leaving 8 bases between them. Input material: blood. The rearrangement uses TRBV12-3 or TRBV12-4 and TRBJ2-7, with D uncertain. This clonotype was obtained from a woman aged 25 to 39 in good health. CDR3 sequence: CASSLGVGYEQYF. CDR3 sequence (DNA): TGTGCCAGCAGTTTAGGAGTTGGTTACGAGCAGTACTTC.